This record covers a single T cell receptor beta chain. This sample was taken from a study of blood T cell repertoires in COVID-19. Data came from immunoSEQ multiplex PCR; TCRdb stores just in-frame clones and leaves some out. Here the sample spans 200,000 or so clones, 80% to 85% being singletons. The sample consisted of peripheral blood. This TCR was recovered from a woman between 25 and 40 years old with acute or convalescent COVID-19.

For the CDR3, the DNA is TGTGCCAGCAGTTCCAGCTTGGGGGGATTTGGTGAAAAACTGTTTTTT. This encodes CASSSSLGGFGEKLFF. The rearrangement joins TRBV28 to TRBJ1-4, with a possible D match to TRBD1 (5 bases). Germline CDR1 MDHEN, CDR2 SYDVKM. Trimming removed 4 bases from V and 7 bases from J, with 19 bases in between. The CDR3 spans 16 residues. Variable domain in full (rest from reference TRBV28 and TRBJ1-4): DVKVTQSSRYLVKRTGEKVFLECVQDMDHENMFWYRQDPGLGLRLIYFSYDVKMKEKGDIPEGYSVSREKKERFSLILESASTNQTSMYLCASSSSLGGFGEKLFFGSGTQLSVL.